The clone carrying this T cell receptor (beta chain) was seen a handful of times. The PCR ran on 60 Vbeta and 13 Jbeta primers. Using immunoSEQ multiplex PCR, the repertoire was profiled, and TCRdb retains in-frame clones only, with some absent. Here the sample spans about 99,000 clones, roughly 75% being singletons. The junction had 7 bases not matched to a gene; V was cut back by 0 bases and J by 2 bases. The CDR3 is 18 amino acids. Germline assignment: CDR1 SGHNT and CDR2 YYREEE (reference sequence). These data are taken from a study of cytomegalovirus exposure and HLA in healthy donors. Material: PBMCs. This receptor was obtained from a middle-aged woman in good health and CMV-seronegative. The rearrangement joins TRBV5-4 to TRBJ2-3, with 12 positions matching TRBD2. The CDR3 DNA reads TGTGCCAGCAGCTTGGGGACTAGCGGGGCCCGAAACACAGATACGCAGTATTTT. Protein product: CASSLGTSGARNTDTQYF.